The next 24 T cell receptor beta chains were all read from a single sample in a study of blood T cell repertoires in COVID-19. Using immunoSEQ multiplex PCR, the repertoire was profiled, and TCRdb retains in-frame clones only, with some absent. The sample shows fewer than 300,000 clones, more than 85% of them seen only once. Material: peripheral blood. These receptors came from a woman aged 25 to 39 with COVID-19, enrolled during active disease.

The genes are TRBV6-5 and TRBJ2-7; D is uncertain. The germline V and J ends were trimmed by 6 bases and 4 bases, with 10 bases remaining between them. The CDR3 is 12 amino acids. Germline V CDR1 and CDR2: MNHEY, SVGAGI. The CDR3 DNA is TGTGCCAGCAGCGCACAGAAATACGAGCAGTACTTC. Residues: CASSAQKYEQYF.

V usage is TRBV19 and J usage is TRBJ1-3; D gene ambiguous. The ends were cut back, 7 bases at V and 0 bases at J, with 19 bases in the middle. Germline loops: CDR1 LNHDA, CDR2 SQIVND (reference sequence). The CDR3 length is 17 residues. The CDR3 protein is CASKKLMPDFSGNTIYF. The DNA of the CDR3 is TGTGCCAGTAAAAAGCTAATGCCGGACTTCTCTGGAAACACCATATATTTT.

The V and J genes are TRBV28 and TRBJ2-1; 12 bases match TRBD2. CDR1 and CDR2 from the germline V gene are MDHEN and SYDVKM. The CDR3 totals 15 residues. The V and J ends lost 7 bases and 10 bases, in that order; junction bases with no gene match: 11. CDR3 nucleotides: TGTGCCAGCACCGCGACTAGCGGGAGCTTAAGGGAGCAGTTCTTC. Amino acid sequence: CASTATSGSLREQFF.

This chain joins TRBV5-5 and TRBJ1-3; the match to TRBD1 covers 7 bases. The CDR3 is 17 amino acids. V shed 4 bases, J shed 1 base, and the junction held 11 bases outside the gene matches. From germline, CDR1 is SGHKS and CDR2 YYEKEE (reference sequence). Here the CDR3 DNA reads TGTGCCAGCAGCCCCGCCGGGACAGTATCTTCTGGAAACACCATATATTTT. It translates to CASSPAGTVSSGNTIYF.

The genes are TRBV27 and TRBJ1-6, with D possibly TRBD1 on 5 matching bases. Germline V CDR1 and CDR2: MNHEY, SMNVEV (reference sequence). This CDR3 comprises 14 residues. The ends were cut back, 0 bases at V and 7 bases at J, with 7 bases in the middle. For the CDR3, the DNA is TGTGCCAGCAGTTTATCGGCAGGGAATTCACCCCTCCACTTT. Translated, it gives CASSLSAGNSPLHF.

The chain has TRBV29-1 and TRBJ2-3; D uncertain. V was pared by 6 bases and J by 0 bases, with 10 bases between. The CDR3 extends over 13 amino acids. CDR1 is SQVTM and CDR2 is ANQGSEA in the germline V gene. The CDR3 spells CSVDPESTDTQYF. CDR3 bases: TGCAGCGTAGACCCGGAGAGCACAGATACGCAGTATTTT.

Written as DNA, the CDR3 is TGCGCCAGCAGCTCTCAGGGGACAGACACCATATATTTT. This translates into CASSSQGTDTIYF. This chain uses TRBV5-1 with TRBJ1-3; 7 bases agree with TRBD1. This CDR3 has 13 residues. Losses at the gene ends were 3 bases for V and 8 bases for J; bases not matched to a gene: 5. Germline loops: CDR1 SGHRS, CDR2 YFSETQ.

V usage is TRBV4-1 and J usage is TRBJ1-3, with D uncertain. The CDR3 contains 16 residues. Germline-derived CDR1 and CDR2 are MGHRA and YSYEKL. Trimming left V 2 bases short and J 0 bases short, with 11 bases between. The CDR3 nucleotides read TGCGCCAGCAGCCAAATCGGACTCAGCTCTGGAAACACCATATATTTT. It encodes CASSQIGLSSGNTIYF.

The V and J genes are TRBV27 and TRBJ1-2; D not resolved. Trimming left V 4 bases short and J 6 bases short, with 15 bases between. CDR3 size: 14 residues. Germline CDR1 MNHEY, CDR2 SMNVEV (reference sequence). In nucleotides, the CDR3 is TGTGCCAGCAGTTATTCTGGGCAGATTGATGGCTACACCTTC. Translation gives CASSYSGQIDGYTF.

The chain couples TRBV9 to TRBJ2-1; 8 positions match TRBD2. The CDR3 spans 15 residues. Per germline, CDR1 SGDLS and CDR2 YYNGEE. V lost 3 bases, J lost 1 base, and 3 bases stayed unmatched. CDR3 protein: CASSASGSSYNEQFF. DNA of the CDR3: TGTGCCAGCAGCGCAAGCGGGAGTTCCTACAATGAGCAGTTCTTC.

The chain is built from TRBV7-6 and TRBJ2-5; TRBD2 aligns across 9 bases. This CDR3 has 16 amino acids. V gave up 1 base and J gave up 5 bases; unmatched junction bases: 8. Germline V gene data show CDR1 as SGHVS and CDR2 as FNYEAQ. The CDR3, as DNA: TGTGCCAGCAGCTTAGTCCTAGCGGGAAGCCCGGAGACCCAGTACTTC. It codes for CASSLVLAGSPETQYF.

This sequence joins TRBV11-2 and TRBJ1-1, with TRBD1 matching 8 bases. CDR1 is SGHAT, CDR2 FQNNGV, per germline. The CDR3 contains 15 residues. Trimming removed 0 bases from V and 4 bases from J; junction bases left unmatched: 4. The CDR3 loop is CASSLETGGRTEAFF. CDR3 bases: TGTGCCAGCAGCTTAGAAACAGGGGGTCGCACTGAAGCTTTCTTT.

The gene calls are TRBV6-5 and TRBJ1-1; D is unresolved. The CDR3 covers 13 residues. Germline values: CDR1 MNHEY, CDR2 SVGAGI. The V gene lost 0 bases and the J gene lost 10 bases, with 12 bases spanning the gap. CDR3 sequence: CASSYSYVGRAFF. As DNA, the CDR3 is TGTGCCAGCAGTTACTCTTATGTGGGGAGAGCTTTCTTT.

V usage is TRBV18 and J usage is TRBJ1-1; D is uncertain. The CDR3 spans 13 residues. Germline CDR1 is KGHSH and CDR2 is LQKENI. Trimming took 6 bases from V and 5 from J, leaving 13 bases between them. CDR3 bases: TGTGCCAGCTCCCTCGATCGGGTGACTGAAGCTTTCTTT. Protein sequence: CASSLDRVTEAFF.

V gene TRBV6-5 combines with J gene TRBJ1-1, with no clear D. The CDR3 runs to 12 residues. The germline CDR1 and CDR2 sequences are MNHEY and SVGAGI. V was shortened by 6 bases and J by 6 bases, with 11 bases between the two germline ends. The chain's CDR3 is CASSAIIPEAFF. CDR3 nucleotides: TGTGCCAGCAGCGCTATTATCCCTGAAGCTTTCTTT.

The J gene is TRBJ2-6, the V gene TRBV6-5; D remains unclear. Germline V lookup: CDR1 MNHEY, CDR2 SVGAGI. V lost 6 bases and J 1 base, leaving 10 bases between the germline ends. The CDR3 length is 15 residues. The CDR3 sequence: CASRRGYSGANVLTF. CDR3 in DNA: TGTGCCAGCAGACGAGGATATTCTGGGGCCAACGTCCTGACTTTC.

This clone was detected a few times. The chain links TRBV7-2 to TRBJ1-1; D is possibly TRBD1 (5 bases). Per the germline V gene, CDR1 is SGHTA and CDR2 is FQGNSA. The CDR3 consists of 14 residues. V gave up 0 bases and J gave up 3 bases, with 8 bases separating them. The CDR3: CASSLAPGDTEAFF. The CDR3 bases are TGTGCCAGCAGCTTAGCGCCGGGGGACACTGAAGCTTTCTTT.

The rearrangement uses TRBV29-1 and TRBJ1-3; the D gene is possibly TRBD1 (5 bases). Trimming removed 5 bases from V and 0 bases from J, with 11 bases in between. From germline, CDR1 is SQVTM and CDR2 ANQGSEA. The CDR3 sequence is 14 residues long. CDR3 in amino acids: CSVQGSSSGNTIYF. DNA for the CDR3: TGCAGCGTTCAGGGATCGAGCTCTGGAAACACCATATATTTT.

The rearrangement uses TRBV7-6 and TRBJ1-1, with 8 positions matching TRBD1. Germline V lookup: CDR1 SGHVS, CDR2 FNYEAQ. CDR3 length equals 16 residues. V lost 4 bases, J lost 1 base, and 8 bases stayed unmatched. CDR3 sequence: CASSSQGALWNTEAFF. In nucleotides, the CDR3 is TGTGCCAGCAGCTCCCAGGGGGCCCTGTGGAACACTGAAGCTTTCTTT.

The V call is TRBV19, the J call TRBJ2-1, with 7 positions matching TRBD2. Germline V gene data show CDR1 as LNHDA and CDR2 as SQIVND (reference sequence). The V segment lost 5 bases and the J segment 0 bases; nucleotides outside the gene matches: 10. This CDR3 contains 17 residues. CDR3 sequence reads: CASSLSAGAASYNEQFF. The CDR3 DNA sequence: TGTGCCAGTAGTTTATCGGCGGGAGCCGCCTCCTACAATGAGCAGTTCTTC.

The V and J genes are TRBV30 and TRBJ2-1, with D maybe TRBD2 (6 bases). This CDR3 spans 12 amino acids. Trimming left V 3 bases short and J 13 bases short, with 16 bases between. Germline loops: CDR1 GTSNPN, CDR2 SVGIG (reference sequence). CDR3 sequence (DNA): TGTGCCTGGAGCGACGTGCGGGATCTACAGTTCTTC. Its translation is CAWSDVRDLQFF.

The gene calls are TRBV2 and TRBJ1-5; D remains unclear. V was cut by 3 bases and J by 3 bases, with 9 bases left in between. Germline lookup yields CDR1 SNHLY and CDR2 FYNNEI. This CDR3 spans 14 amino acids. The CDR3 is CASSEGLNNQPQHF. For the CDR3, the DNA is TGTGCCAGCAGTGAGGGCTTGAACAATCAGCCCCAGCATTTT.

Only one count was recorded for this clone. V and J are TRBV7-8 and TRBJ1-2; TRBD1 is a possible D gene (6 bases). This CDR3 is 16 amino acids long. Trimming cost V 1 base and J 5 bases, with 17 bases left between them. CDR1 and CDR2 from the germline V gene are SGHVS and FQNEAQ. CDR3 in amino acids: CASSLGVVRGGYGYTF. The CDR3 nucleotides read TGTGCCAGCAGCTTAGGAGTGGTTAGAGGGGGTTATGGCTACACCTTC.

The CDR3, as DNA: TGTGCCAGCAGCTTCGGTAGCGGGAGTTATGAGCAGTTCTTC. Translation gives CASSFGSGSYEQFF. The chain couples TRBV5-5 to TRBJ2-1; 9 positions agree with TRBD2. CDR1 and CDR2 from the germline V gene are SGHKS and YYEKEE (reference sequence). Trimming cost V 2 bases and J 8 bases; bases outside gene matches: 5. The CDR3 has 14 amino acids.